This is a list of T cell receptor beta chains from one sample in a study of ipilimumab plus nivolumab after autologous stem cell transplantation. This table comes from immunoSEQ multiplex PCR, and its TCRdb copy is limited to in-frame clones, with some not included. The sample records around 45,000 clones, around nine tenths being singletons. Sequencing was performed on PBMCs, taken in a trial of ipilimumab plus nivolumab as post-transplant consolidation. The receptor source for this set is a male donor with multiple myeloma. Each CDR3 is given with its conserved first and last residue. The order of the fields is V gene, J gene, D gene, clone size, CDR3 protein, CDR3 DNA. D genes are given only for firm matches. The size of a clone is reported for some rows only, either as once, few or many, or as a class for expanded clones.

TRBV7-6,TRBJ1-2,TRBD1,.,CASSPGQGPGYTF,TGTGCCAGCAGCCCGGGACAGGGCCCTGGCTACACCTTC
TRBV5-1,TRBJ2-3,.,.,CASSLEVDTQYF,TGCGCCAGCAGCTTGGAGGTAGATACGCAGTATTTT
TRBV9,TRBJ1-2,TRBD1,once,CASSVSPDRAWGGYTF,TGTGCCAGCAGCGTATCCCCAGACAGGGCCTGGGGGGGCTACACCTTC
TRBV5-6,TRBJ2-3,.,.,CASSLSRRALTDTQYF,TGTGCCAGCAGCTTGTCCCGACGGGCATTAACAGATACGCAGTATTTT
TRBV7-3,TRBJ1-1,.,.,CASSLGGLANTEAFF,TGTGCCAGCAGCCTTGGTGGACTGGCGAACACTGAAGCTTTCTTT
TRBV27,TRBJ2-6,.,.,CASSLDLLGGANVLTF,TGTGCCAGCAGTTTGGACCTGCTCGGTGGGGCCAACGTCCTGACTTTC
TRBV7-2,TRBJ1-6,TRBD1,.,CASSFLGTGNSPLHF,TGTGCCAGCAGCTTTTTGGGGACAGGTAATTCACCCCTCCACTTT
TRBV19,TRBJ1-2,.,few,CASSGPGDGYTF,TGTGCCAGTAGTGGCCCGGGGGATGGCTACACCTTC
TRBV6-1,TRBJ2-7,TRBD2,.,CASSEEVTGGIYEQYF,TGTGCCAGCAGTGAAGAGGTTACGGGGGGGATCTACGAGCAGTACTTC
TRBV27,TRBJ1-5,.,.,CASSPLDNNQPQHF,TGTGCCAGCAGTCCGCTGGACAACAATCAGCCCCAGCATTTT
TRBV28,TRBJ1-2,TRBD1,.,CASTSQGDGYTF,TGTGCCAGCACCTCCCAGGGGGATGGCTACACCTTC
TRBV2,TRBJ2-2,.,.,CASTLDIYTGELFF,TGTGCCAGCACCCTGGACATTTACACCGGGGAGCTGTTTTTT
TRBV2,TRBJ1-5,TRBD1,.,CASDVRGMQPQHF,TGTGCCAGCGACGTCAGGGGGATGCAGCCCCAGCATTTT
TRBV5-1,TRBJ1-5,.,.,CASSPAGDQPQHF,TGCGCCAGCAGCCCTGCGGGGGATCAGCCCCAGCATTTT
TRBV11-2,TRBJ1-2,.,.,CASSSVRTNYDYTF,TGTGCCAGCAGCTCGGTTCGAACTAACTATGACTACACCTTC
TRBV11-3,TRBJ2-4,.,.,CASSGSGGIQYF,TGTGCCAGCAGCGGATCCGGGGGCATTCAGTACTTC
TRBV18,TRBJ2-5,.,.,CASHLSSTQETQYF,TGTGCCAGCCACCTGAGTTCAACCCAAGAGACCCAGTACTTC
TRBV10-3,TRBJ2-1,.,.,CAISARLSGEQFF,TGTGCCATCAGTGCGCGGTTGTCGGGTGAGCAGTTCTTC
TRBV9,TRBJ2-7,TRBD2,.,CASSGGLAGTYEQYF,TGTGCCAGCAGCGGCGGACTAGCCGGGACCTACGAGCAGTACTTC